The sequence of this T cell receptor beta chain was determined in a study of CD8 T cells in ankylosing spondylitis. MiXCR, run by TCRdb on the 5' RACE reads, gives a single entry per CDR3 protein. This sample has just over 350,000 distinct CDR3 sequences; around 20% occur once, and the top ten carry roughly 14%. A few counts support this clonotype. The CDR3 is 13 amino acids. Per the germline V gene, CDR1 is SGHAT and CDR2 is FQNNGV. V gave up 5 bases and J gave up 2 bases, with 10 bases separating them. What was sequenced was blood, either unsorted or a sorted T cell fraction (not recorded which). The origin of this receptor is a male donor with ankylosing spondylitis or in good health (not recorded which). This chain joins TRBV11-2 and TRBJ2-7; the D call may be TRBD1 or TRBD2 (5 bases each). Written as DNA, the CDR3 is TGTGCCAGCAGCGGGGACGGTACCTACGAGCAGTACTTC. The encoded protein is CASSGDGTYEQYF.